Listed here is a single T cell receptor beta chain. Its antigen is still unknown. This entry belongs to a study of T cell clones after liver transplantation. Across the study: TCRbeta sequencing after a pre-transplant mixed lymphocyte reaction identified graft-donor-reactive clones, later tracked in post-transplant blood. As an antigen-independent comparator, third-party-reactive TCRbeta sequences came from pre-transplant mixed lymphocyte reactions. At least one year of complete immunosuppression withdrawal without enzymes over twice normal defined tolerance.

The data were produced by immunoSEQ multiplex PCR, yet TCRdb's version contains in-frame clones alone and is incomplete. The table has 9,200 or so clones, around 80% seen once; the top ten hold about three fifths. The germline gives CDR1 MNHEY, CDR2 SMNVEV (reference sequence). The V end lost 6 bases, the J end lost 0 bases, and 6 bases lay between the germline ends. The CDR3 spans 13 residues. General study points: These preliminary findings come from unstandardized post-transplant sampling times.

The J gene is TRBJ1-5, the V gene TRBV27; D not resolved. This receptor was obtained from a human patient who received a liver transplant. Some T cells may trace back to the graft donor. Sequenced here: CD8+ T cells from blood, sampled at the 22-month timepoint. Here the CDR3 reads CASSSHSNQPQHF. As DNA, the CDR3 is TGTGCCAGCAGCTCTCATAGCAATCAGCCCCAGCATTTT.